The 10 T cell receptor beta chains below were found in one sample sequenced in a study of blood T cell repertoires in COVID-19. Sequencing was performed with immunoSEQ multiplex PCR; in TCRdb, only in-frame clones are kept and a portion is missing. The repertoire holds some 290,000 clones, with about nine tenths as singletons. What was sequenced was peripheral blood. The receptors were gathered from a woman younger than 45 with COVID-19, enrolled during active disease.

The J gene is TRBJ1-3, the V gene TRBV9, with TRBD1 matching over 8 bases. The CDR3 contains 16 residues. The V segment lost 4 bases and the J segment 0 bases; nucleotides outside the gene matches: 6. Per germline, CDR1 SGDLS and CDR2 YYNGEE. CDR3 coding DNA: TGTGCCAGCAGCCCATGGGACAGGCCCTCTGGAAACACCATATATTTT. Translated, it gives CASSPWDRPSGNTIYF.

V and J are TRBV5-1 and TRBJ2-1, with TRBD2 identical over 14 bases. CDR1 and CDR2 from the germline V gene are SGHRS and YFSETQ. The CDR3 extends over 18 amino acids. Trimming at V came to 0 bases and at J to 1 base, leaving 3 bases not matched to a gene. CDR3 loop: CASSLGTSGRPSYNEQFF. The CDR3 DNA reads as TGCGCCAGCAGCTTGGGGACTAGCGGGAGGCCTTCCTACAATGAGCAGTTCTTC.

The chain recombines TRBV30 with TRBJ1-5, with 8 bases fitting TRBD1. Germline V gives CDR1 GTSNPN, CDR2 SVGIG (reference sequence). With V trimmed by 2 bases and J by 4 bases, 7 bases remained unmatched. This CDR3 has 15 amino acids. The CDR3 protein is CAWSQRDRTNQPQHF. CDR3 DNA sequence: TGTGCCTGGAGTCAGCGGGACAGGACAAATCAGCCCCAGCATTTT.

This chain links TRBV5-1 with TRBJ2-1; D perhaps matches TRBD2 (5 bases). CDR3 size: 14 residues. Germline V gives CDR1 SGHRS, CDR2 YFSETQ. V was trimmed by 5 bases and J by 4 bases, leaving 13 bases between them. The CDR3 here is CASRVTSGYNEQFF. The CDR3 DNA follows: TGCGCCAGCAGGGTTACCTCGGGGTACAATGAGCAGTTCTTC.

This rearrangement joins TRBV9 to TRBJ2-7; 10 bases line up with TRBD2. Trimming at V came to 0 bases and at J to 7 bases, leaving 7 bases not matched to a gene. Germline V CDR1 and CDR2: SGDLS, YYNGEE. CDR3 size: 15 residues. CDR3 sequence reads: CASSVGTSGILEQYF. The CDR3 nucleotides read TGTGCCAGCAGCGTAGGCACTAGCGGGATATTGGAGCAGTACTTC. Filled out from reference TRBV9 and TRBJ2-7, the complete variable domain reads DSGVTQTPKHLITATGQRVTLRCSPRSGDLSVYWYQQSLDQGLQFLIQYYNGEERAKGNILERFSAQQFPDLHSELNLSSLELGDSALYFCASSVGTSGILEQYFGPGTRLTVT.

The chain recombines TRBV28 with TRBJ2-5; 7 nucleotides agree with TRBD2. Trimming cost V 3 bases and J 5 bases; bases outside gene matches: 12. The CDR3 is made up of 16 amino acids. Germline lookup yields CDR1 MDHEN and CDR2 SYDVKM. In nucleotides, the CDR3 is TGTGCCAGCAGTTTTACGGGGAGAGCGGGAATGGAGACCCAGTACTTC. Translation: CASSFTGRAGMETQYF.

This chain uses TRBV27 with TRBJ1-2; 9 nucleotides align to TRBD1. CDR1 is MNHEY, CDR2 SMNVEV, per germline (reference sequence). This CDR3 comprises 15 residues. Trimming cost V 2 bases and J 5 bases; bases outside gene matches: 6. CDR3 protein: CASSLRTGAGYGYTF. The DNA for the CDR3 is TGTGCCAGCAGTTTACGGACAGGGGCAGGTTATGGCTACACCTTC.

V is TRBV10-2 and J is TRBJ2-7, with a weak D call TRBD1 (6 bases). The CDR3 spans 13 residues. Looked up from germline, CDR1 is WSHSY and CDR2 is SAAADI. Trimming took 7 bases from V and 4 from J, leaving 14 bases between them. The CDR3 DNA sequence: TGCGCCAGCACTCGGACAGATATATACGAGCAGTACTTC. Residues: CASTRTDIYEQYF.

This sequence joins TRBV5-1 and TRBJ2-1, with 7 positions matching TRBD1. V dropped 1 base and J dropped 1; count of bases not matched to a gene: 5. The CDR3 length is 16 residues. Looked up from germline, CDR1 is SGHRS and CDR2 is YFSETQ. Here the CDR3 reads CASSLLQGVSYNEQFF. CDR3 DNA: TGCGCCAGCAGCTTGCTGCAGGGGGTTTCCTACAATGAGCAGTTCTTC.

The J gene is TRBJ2-5, the V gene TRBV7-2; 7 bases map to TRBD1. V lost 4 bases and J lost 4; bases outside the gene matches: 9. The CDR3 extends over 15 amino acids. CDR1 is SGHTA and CDR2 is FQGNSA in the germline V gene. Here the CDR3 reads CASSWTGSWGETQYF. CDR3 bases: TGTGCCAGCAGCTGGACAGGTAGCTGGGGAGAGACCCAGTACTTC.